The 26 T cell receptor beta chains reported below all come from one sample, sequenced in a study of blood T cell repertoires in COVID-19. Data came from immunoSEQ multiplex PCR; TCRdb stores just in-frame clones and leaves some out. The data show 70,000 to 100,000 clones, with 84% seen just once and 10% to 15% held by the top ten. Sequenced input: peripheral blood. The source is a human donor in a cohort sampled during active COVID-19.

The genes are TRBV5-4 and TRBJ2-5; perhaps TRBD1 as D (6 bases). V was trimmed by 5 bases and J by 5 bases, leaving 16 bases between them. The CDR3 totals 14 residues. CDR1 is SGHNT and CDR2 is YYREEE in the germline V gene (reference sequence). The CDR3 is CASSLKKGEETQYF. In nucleotides, the CDR3 is TGTGCCAGCAGTCTAAAAAAGGGGGAGGAGACCCAGTACTTC.

This clone was seen a single time. The V call is TRBV3-1 (or the pseudogene TRBV3-2), the J call TRBJ2-1, with 13 positions matching TRBD2. J was trimmed by 5 bases and V by 2 bases; bases with no gene match: 6. Germline-derived CDR1 and CDR2 are LGHDT and YNNKEL (reference sequence). CDR3 length equals 17 residues. The DNA for the CDR3 is TGTGCCAGCAGCCAACGGACTAGCGGGGGACTACACAATGAGCAGTTCTTC. This encodes CASSQRTSGGLHNEQFF.

V gene TRBV19 combines with J gene TRBJ2-2, with a tentative D call TRBD2 (5 bases). This CDR3 is built from 14 residues. Trimming stripped 7 bases from V and 1 base from J, with 10 bases between. Germline values: CDR1 LNHDA, CDR2 SQIVND (reference sequence). In DNA, the CDR3 is TGTGCCAGTACTCGGGATAGGAACACCGGGGAGCTGTTTTTT. Translated, it gives CASTRDRNTGELFF.

This chain connects TRBV7-9 to TRBJ2-1; D is possibly TRBD1 (6 bases). The germline V gene has CDR1 SEHNR and CDR2 FQNEAQ (reference sequence). The CDR3 contains 13 residues. Trimming took off 5 bases at V and 3 bases at J, with 8 bases between the two ends. CDR3 nucleotide sequence: TGTGCCAGCAGCCAAGGGGGCTACAATGAGCAGTTCTTC. It specifies CASSQGGYNEQFF. Full variable domain (outside the CDR3, taken from reference TRBV7-9 and TRBJ2-1): DTGVSQNPRHKITKRGQNVTFRCDPISEHNRLYWYRQTLGQGPEFLTYFQNEAQLEKSRLLSDRFSAERPKGSFSTLEIQRTEQGDSAMYLCASSQGGYNEQFFGPGTRLTVL.

The chain employs TRBV28 and TRBJ1-5; D is unclear. This CDR3 is built from 12 residues. The ends were cut back, 8 bases at V and 2 bases at J, with 7 bases in the middle. CDR1 is MDHEN and CDR2 is SYDVKM in the germline V gene. CDR3 sequence (DNA): TGTGCCAGCTCCTCCGGCAATCAGCCCCAGCATTTT. This gives the protein CASSSGNQPQHF.

This rearrangement joins TRBV19 to TRBJ2-4; 8 bases match TRBD1. The germline V gene encodes CDR1 LNHDA and CDR2 SQIVND (reference sequence). Trimming at V came to 3 bases and at J to 2 bases, leaving 9 bases not matched to a gene. This CDR3 region has 17 residues. The CDR3: CASSMGRRTGSKNIQYF. The CDR3 nucleotides read TGTGCCAGTAGTATGGGTCGAAGGACAGGGTCCAAAAACATTCAGTACTTC.

The chain has TRBV6-1 and TRBJ2-1; 13 positions agree with TRBD2. Germline CDR1 MNHNS, CDR2 SASEGT. The CDR3 has 16 residues. Trimming at V came to 4 bases and at J to 14 bases, leaving 14 bases not matched to a gene. CDR3 nucleotide sequence: TGTGCCAGCAGTGTCTCGACTAGCGGGAGGCCCAAGGTTGAGTTCTTC. It codes for CASSVSTSGRPKVEFF.

The V and J genes are TRBV6-2 or TRBV6-3 and TRBJ1-1; no firm D call. Germline values: CDR1 MNHEY, CDR2 SVGEGT. V was pared by 5 bases and J by 1 base, with 8 bases between. This CDR3 contains 13 residues. CDR3: CASSPLWNTEAFF. CDR3 DNA: TGTGCCAGCAGTCCCCTGTGGAACACTGAAGCTTTCTTT.

As DNA, the CDR3 is TGTGCCAGTAGTATGGGGTCGGGACAGGGGACCACTGAAGCTTTCTTT. It codes for CASSMGSGQGTTEAFF. This rearrangement joins TRBV19 to TRBJ1-1, with 10 bases identical to TRBD1. With V trimmed by 3 bases and J by 4 bases, 8 bases remained unmatched. CDR1 is LNHDA and CDR2 is SQIVND in the germline V gene (reference sequence). The length of the CDR3 is 16 residues.

This rearrangement joins TRBV5-4 to TRBJ2-2; 9 bases fit TRBD1. The CDR3 is made up of 16 amino acids. Germline-derived CDR1 and CDR2 are SGHNT and YYREEE (reference sequence). The ends lost 7 bases at V and 3 bases at J; junction bases unmatched: 10. Here the CDR3 reads CASGTYGTGHTGELFF. DNA for the CDR3: TGTGCCAGCGGTACTTACGGGACAGGGCACACCGGGGAGCTGTTTTTT.

CDR3 in DNA: TGTGCCAGCAGTTTCAGTCCCGGGACAGGGGTGGTGGTATACAATGAGCAGTTCTTC. Its translation is CASSFSPGTGVVVYNEQFF. The chain is built from TRBV6-2 or TRBV6-3 and TRBJ2-1, with 10 bases fitting TRBD1. Germline-derived CDR1 and CDR2 are MNHEY and SVGEGT. The CDR3 is made up of 19 amino acids. V dropped 4 bases and J dropped 4; count of bases not matched to a gene: 16.

This rearrangement joins TRBV9 to TRBJ2-7; D call uncertain. Trimming shortened V by 4 bases and J by 0 bases, and 8 bases separated the two germline ends. CDR3 length: 13 residues. Germline CDR1 SGDLS, CDR2 YYNGEE. DNA of the CDR3: TGTGCCAGCAGCCGGGTGGACTCCTACGAGCAGTACTTC. It codes for CASSRVDSYEQYF.

The V call is TRBV6-4, the J call TRBJ1-4; 8 bases are a match to TRBD1. The CDR3 length is 14 residues. J lost 6 bases, V lost 10 bases, and 10 bases had no gene match. CDR1 is MRHNA and CDR2 is SNTAGT in the germline V gene. The CDR3: CAIPTDRDDEKLFF. The CDR3 DNA sequence: TGTGCCATTCCTACGGACAGGGATGATGAAAAACTGTTTTTT.

The chain links TRBV2 to TRBJ1-2, with TRBD1 identical over 10 bases. The V gene end was trimmed by 3 bases and the J gene end by 10 bases; junction bases not matched to a gene: 14. The germline V gene encodes CDR1 SNHLY and CDR2 FYNNEI. The CDR3 has 16 amino acids. The CDR3 is CASSDLGIGTGDFYTF. CDR3 DNA sequence: TGTGCCAGCAGTGATCTCGGTATCGGGACAGGGGATTTCTACACCTTC.

This clone was seen once. The V call is TRBV9, the J call TRBJ2-2; a weak D match, TRBD1 (6 bases). From germline, CDR1 is SGDLS and CDR2 YYNGEE. Trimming stripped 0 bases from V and 5 bases from J, with 11 bases between. The CDR3 totals 15 residues. CDR3 DNA: TGTGCCAGCAGCGTAGAAGGAAGGGGGACCGGGGAGCTGTTTTTT. This gives the protein CASSVEGRGTGELFF. Full variable domain (missing parts from reference TRBV9 and TRBJ2-2): DSGVTQTPKHLITATGQRVTLRCSPRSGDLSVYWYQQSLDQGLQFLIQYYNGEERAKGNILERFSAQQFPDLHSELNLSSLELGDSALYFCASSVEGRGTGELFFGEGSRLTVL.

The chain uses TRBV4-2 and TRBJ1-3; 7 positions match TRBD1. The CDR3 covers 15 residues. Germline V CDR1 and CDR2: LGHNA, YNFKEQ. Trimming cost V 2 bases and J 3 bases; bases outside gene matches: 4. CDR3 in amino acids: CASSQPGQVGNTIYF. CDR3 sequence (DNA): TGTGCCAGCAGCCAACCCGGACAGGTTGGAAACACCATATATTTT.

This rearrangement joins TRBV20-1 to TRBJ2-7; 9 bases align to TRBD1. CDR1 and CDR2 (germline): DFQATT, SNEGSKA (reference sequence). The J segment lost 1 base and the V segment lost 3 bases, leaving 7 bases of the junction unmatched. The CDR3 length is 15 residues. The CDR3 loop is CSASSRDRDSYEQYF. CDR3 DNA: TGCAGTGCTAGTTCCCGGGACAGGGATTCCTACGAGCAGTACTTC.

The chain couples TRBV10-1 to TRBJ2-7; no definite D call. This CDR3 has 13 amino acids. Trimming removed 4 bases from V and 4 bases from J, with 11 bases in between. CDR1 and CDR2 from the germline V gene are WNHNN and SYGVQD (reference sequence). DNA of the CDR3: TGCGCCAGCAGTGGGTCGGCCAGATACGAGCAGTACTTC. It is translated as CASSGSARYEQYF.

The CDR3 here is CASSRFGQGGYEQYF. The CDR3 DNA sequence: TGTGCCAGCAGCCGTTTCGGACAGGGGGGCTACGAGCAGTACTTC. The chain employs TRBV27 and TRBJ2-7; 10 nucleotides match TRBD1. The CDR3 covers 15 residues. V lost 6 bases, J lost 3 bases, and 8 bases stayed unmatched. CDR1 is MNHEY, CDR2 SMNVEV, per germline (reference sequence).

The chain links TRBV23-1 to TRBJ1-4; D possibly corresponds to TRBD1 (5 bases). TRBV23-1 is reported as an ORF; its role is uncertain. With 0 bases removed from V and 8 bases from J, the gap between germline ends came to 13 bases. This CDR3 is built from 15 residues. CDR3 in amino acids: CASSQSGGVREKLFF. The CDR3 DNA sequence: TGCGCCAGCAGTCAATCGGGAGGGGTTCGGGAAAAACTGTTTTTT.

The chain employs TRBV11-3 and TRBJ2-2, with D possibly TRBD1 on 5 matching bases. Trimming pared 3 bases from V and 4 bases from J, leaving 6 bases between. This CDR3 has 13 residues. Germline CDR1 SGHNT, CDR2 YENEEA. CDR3 sequence reads: CASSFGATGELFF. CDR3 nucleotides: TGTGCCAGCAGCTTTGGGGCCACCGGGGAGCTGTTTTTT.

The chain employs TRBV6-2 or TRBV6-3 and TRBJ1-5; TRBD1 is a possible D gene (6 bases). Trimming stripped 6 bases from V and 6 bases from J, with 18 bases between. Germline values: CDR1 MNHEY, CDR2 SVGEGT. CDR3 length equals 15 residues. The chain's CDR3 is CASSRPAGGSQPQHF. CDR3 bases: TGTGCCAGCAGCCGCCCTGCGGGGGGCAGTCAGCCCCAGCATTTT.

This chain links TRBV6-1 with TRBJ2-5, with TRBD2 matching 14 bases. CDR3 size: 23 residues. CDR1 MNHNS and CDR2 SASEGT come from the germline V gene. V lost 2 bases, J lost 0 bases, and 20 bases stayed unmatched. The CDR3 loop reads CASSERAGTSGRLGLKYQETQYF. CDR3 coding DNA: TGTGCCAGCAGTGAAAGGGCGGGGACTAGCGGGAGACTTGGGCTAAAGTACCAAGAGACCCAGTACTTC.

The chain uses TRBV12-3 or TRBV12-4 and TRBJ2-7; weak D call: TRBD2 (5 bases). The CDR3 covers 12 residues. Trimming left V 8 bases short and J 0 bases short, with 8 bases between. In nucleotides, the CDR3 is TGTGCCAGCGGACTCATCTCCTACGAGCAGTACTTC. It translates to CASGLISYEQYF.

The chain links TRBV5-1 to TRBJ1-4, with TRBD1 matching over 7 bases. The CDR3 length is 16 residues. CDR1 is SGHRS, CDR2 YFSETQ, per germline. Germline trimming cut 4 bases from V and 7 bases from J; bases unmatched to any gene: 13. CDR3 region: CASSPTGTGAAEKLFF. The CDR3 region has the DNA TGCGCCAGCAGCCCAACAGGTACAGGGGCGGCTGAAAAACTGTTTTTT.

The genes are TRBV19 and TRBJ1-5, with TRBD1 identical over 10 bases. There are 14 residues in the CDR3. After removal of 10 bases from V and 4 bases from J, the junction contained 7 bases not matched to a gene. CDR1 is LNHDA, CDR2 SQIVND, per germline (reference sequence). DNA of the CDR3: TGTGCCACCACCCCGGGACAGGGGAATCAGCCCCAGCATTTT. This codes for CATTPGQGNQPQHF.